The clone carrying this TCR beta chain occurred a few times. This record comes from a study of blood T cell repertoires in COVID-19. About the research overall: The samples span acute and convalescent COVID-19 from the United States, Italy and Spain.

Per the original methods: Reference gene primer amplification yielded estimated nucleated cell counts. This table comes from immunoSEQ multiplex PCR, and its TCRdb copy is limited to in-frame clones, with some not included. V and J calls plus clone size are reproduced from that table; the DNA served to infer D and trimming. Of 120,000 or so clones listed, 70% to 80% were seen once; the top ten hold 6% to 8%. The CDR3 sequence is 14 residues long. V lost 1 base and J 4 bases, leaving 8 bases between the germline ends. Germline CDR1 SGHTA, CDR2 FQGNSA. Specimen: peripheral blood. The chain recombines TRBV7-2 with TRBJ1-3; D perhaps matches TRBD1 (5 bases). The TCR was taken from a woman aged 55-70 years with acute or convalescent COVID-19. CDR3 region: CASSLERGGNTIYF. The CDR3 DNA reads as TGTGCCAGCAGCTTAGAAAGGGGAGGAAACACCATATATTTT.